Presented here are 32 T cell receptor beta chains from one specimen sequenced in a study of T cells and Merkel cell carcinoma outcomes. Profiled with immunoSEQ multiplex PCR; TCRdb holds only in-frame clones, not every one. The sample includes about 1,900 clones, 92% of them seen just once. The source material was tumor tissue from Merkel cell carcinoma. The receptors stem from a human donor with Merkel cell carcinoma.

The chain has TRBV5-4 and TRBJ2-1; 16 nucleotides line up with TRBD2. The germline gives CDR1 SGHNT, CDR2 YYREEE (reference sequence). The CDR3 sequence is 15 residues long. J gave up 10 bases and V 3 bases, and 4 bases lay outside the gene matches. The CDR3 protein is CASSSGLAGGVEQFF. The CDR3, as DNA: TGTGCCAGCAGCTCGGGACTAGCGGGAGGGGTAGAGCAGTTCTTC.

The rearrangement joins TRBV5-1 to TRBJ2-1; possibly TRBD2 for D (6 bases). CDR3 length equals 14 residues. V was shortened by 2 bases and J by 5 bases, with 11 bases between the two germline ends. Germline CDR1 SGHRS, CDR2 YFSETQ. The CDR3 coding sequence is TGCGCCAGCAGCTTAGGGACTCCAAACAATGAGCAGTTCTTC. It encodes CASSLGTPNNEQFF. Looking up the rest from reference TRBV5-1 and TRBJ2-1 gives the full variable domain: KAGVTQTPRYLIKTRGQQVTLSCSPISGHRSVSWYQQTPGQGLQFLFEYFSETQRNKGNFPGRFSGRQFSNSRSEMNVSTLELGDSALYLCASSLGTPNNEQFFGPGTRLTVL.

For the CDR3, the DNA is TGTGCCAGCAGCGTACGGCGGGAGGGGGAGACCCAGTACTTC. Translated: CASSVRREGETQYF. The genes are TRBV9 and TRBJ2-5, with TRBD2 matching over 9 bases. V trimming: 1 base; J trimming: 5 bases; junction bases outside the gene matches: 3. Per the germline V gene, CDR1 is SGDLS and CDR2 is YYNGEE. The CDR3 covers 14 residues.

The J gene is TRBJ2-2, the V gene TRBV27, with unresolved D. Trimming cost V 6 bases and J 5 bases, with 7 bases left between them. The CDR3 is 12 residues long. The germline V gene has CDR1 MNHEY and CDR2 SMNVEV (reference sequence). CDR3 sequence reads: CASRPRTGELFF. As DNA, the CDR3 is TGTGCCAGCAGGCCGAGAACCGGGGAGCTGTTTTTT.

The V call is TRBV19, the J call TRBJ2-7; a weak D match, TRBD2 (6 bases). The V end was cut by 2 bases, the J end by 2 bases, with 13 bases between. This CDR3 spans 15 amino acids. From germline, CDR1 is LNHDA and CDR2 SQIVND (reference sequence). CDR3 region: CASSIWRGDPYEQYF. Here the CDR3 DNA reads TGTGCCAGTAGTATATGGAGGGGCGATCCCTACGAGCAGTACTTC.

The chain joins TRBV5-5 to TRBJ2-1; 8 bases map to TRBD1. CDR3 length: 15 residues. Looked up from germline, CDR1 is SGHKS and CDR2 is YYEKEE (reference sequence). The ends lost 3 bases at V and 9 bases at J; junction bases unmatched: 11. The DNA for the CDR3 is TGTGCCAGCAGCTGGACGGACAGGGAAGGTGGTGAGCAGTTCTTC. Its translation: CASSWTDREGGEQFF.

The J gene is TRBJ2-3, the V gene TRBV5-1; 11 positions agree with TRBD2. This CDR3 comprises 16 residues. Germline V lookup: CDR1 SGHRS, CDR2 YFSETQ. V was pared by 1 base and J by 4 bases, with 5 bases of the junction left unmatched. Written as DNA, the CDR3 is TGCGCCAGCAGCTTGCAGGGTAGCGGGAGGGCAGATACGCAGTATTTT. Amino acids: CASSLQGSGRADTQYF.

This chain joins TRBV4-2 and TRBJ1-1; perhaps TRBD1 as D (5 bases). Trimming removed 5 bases at V and 7 bases at J, with 17 bases between. CDR1 LGHNA and CDR2 YNFKEQ come from the germline V gene. The CDR3 spans 14 residues. CDR3 sequence: CASSRGRWVIEAFF. The DNA of the CDR3 is TGTGCCAGCAGCAGGGGCCGATGGGTCATTGAAGCTTTCTTT.

V is TRBV19 and J is TRBJ2-1; TRBD2 is a possible D gene (6 bases). CDR3 size: 14 residues. V gave up 5 bases and J gave up 4 bases, with 12 bases separating them. Per germline, CDR1 LNHDA and CDR2 SQIVND (reference sequence). The CDR3 is CASSPGGRYNEQFF. The CDR3, as DNA: TGTGCCAGTAGTCCTGGGGGGAGGTACAATGAGCAGTTCTTC.

The chain carries TRBV2 and TRBJ2-1; D unresolved. The CDR3 totals 11 residues. Germline V gene lookup returns CDR1 SNHLY and CDR2 FYNNEI. Trimming left V 9 bases short and J 2 bases short, with 5 bases between. The CDR3 DNA reads as TGTGCCAGTGGGACCTACAATGAGCAGTTCTTC. Amino acid sequence: CASGTYNEQFF.

This chain connects TRBV5-6 to TRBJ2-7; TRBD2 matches at 8 bases. CDR3 length: 14 amino acids. V was pared by 0 bases and J by 6 bases, with 5 bases of the junction left unmatched. Per the germline V gene, CDR1 is SGHDT and CDR2 is YYEEEE. The CDR3 spells CASSLARLASEQYF. In DNA, the CDR3 is TGTGCCAGCAGCTTGGCCCGACTAGCGAGCGAGCAGTACTTC.

DNA of the CDR3: TGCGCCAGCAGCTTGGATTGGGGGCAGGTAGATACGCAGTATTTT. The encoded protein is CASSLDWGQVDTQYF. This chain joins TRBV5-1 and TRBJ2-3; D possibly corresponds to TRBD1 (6 bases). V was trimmed by 0 bases and J by 5 bases, leaving 13 bases between them. The CDR3 loop spans 15 amino acids. Germline-derived CDR1 and CDR2 are SGHRS and YFSETQ.

This rearrangement joins TRBV30 to TRBJ1-1; 8 bases agree with TRBD1. CDR3 length equals 12 residues. Germline V gene data show CDR1 as GTSNPN and CDR2 as SVGIG (reference sequence). V dropped 4 bases and J dropped 3; count of bases not matched to a gene: 1. The CDR3 DNA reads as TGTGCCTGGACGGACAGGGACACTGAAGCTTTCTTT. This codes for CAWTDRDTEAFF.

The V call is TRBV2, the J call TRBJ1-2, with TRBD1 as a possible D gene (6 bases). The CDR3 extends over 11 amino acids. Germline V gives CDR1 SNHLY, CDR2 FYNNEI. Trimming removed 6 bases at V and 7 bases at J, with 9 bases between. This chain's CDR3 is CASRAGVGYTF. The CDR3 DNA follows: TGTGCCAGCAGAGCAGGGGTTGGCTACACCTTC.

The CDR3 DNA reads TGTGCCAGCAGTCCGAACGGGGGTGGGCCCCAGCATTTT. It specifies CASSPNGGGPQHF. V usage is TRBV27 and J usage is TRBJ1-5, with D perhaps TRBD1 (5 bases). The CDR3 has 13 residues. V was shortened by 5 bases and J by 9 bases, with 14 bases between the two germline ends. Germline loops: CDR1 MNHEY, CDR2 SMNVEV (reference sequence).

The chain carries TRBV5-1 and TRBJ2-7; D is possibly TRBD1 (5 bases). Germline V gene lookup returns CDR1 SGHRS and CDR2 YFSETQ. The V gene lost 0 bases and the J gene lost 0 bases, with 16 bases spanning the gap. The CDR3 length is 17 residues. CDR3 in DNA: TGCGCCAGCAGCTTGGTTGGTAGGGGATCTAGCTCCTACGAGCAGTACTTC. Amino acids: CASSLVGRGSSSYEQYF.

V is TRBV30 and J is TRBJ2-5; 12 bases match TRBD2. CDR1 GTSNPN and CDR2 SVGIG come from the germline V gene (reference sequence). V dropped 0 bases and J dropped 1; count of bases not matched to a gene: 0. This CDR3 comprises 15 residues. CDR3 amino acids: CAWSVGLAGQETQYF. Written as DNA, the CDR3 is TGTGCCTGGAGTGTGGGACTAGCGGGCCAAGAGACCCAGTACTTC.

The chain couples TRBV18 to TRBJ2-5; 7 bases match TRBD1. Germline CDR1 is KGHSH and CDR2 is LQKENI. CDR3 length: 17 residues. J lost 2 bases, V lost 3 bases, and 12 bases had no gene match. CDR3 nucleotide sequence: TGTGCCAGCTCACCTGGGACAGCCGTTCAAGTTCAAGAGACCCAGTACTTC. It encodes CASSPGTAVQVQETQYF.

The J gene is TRBJ1-2, the V gene TRBV27; D is undetermined. Germline CDR1 and CDR2: MNHEY and SMNVEV (reference sequence). The CDR3 sequence is 13 residues long. The germline V and J ends were trimmed by 6 bases and 4 bases, with 12 bases remaining between them. In DNA form, the CDR3 reads TGTGCCAGCAGACTATACCCCTCCTATGGCTACACCTTC. Residues: CASRLYPSYGYTF.

This clone occurred once. The chain links TRBV11-2 to TRBJ2-4, with 8 bases that match TRBD1. Germline lookup yields CDR1 SGHAT and CDR2 FQNNGV. There are 14 residues in the CDR3. Losses at the gene ends were 4 bases for V and 6 bases for J; bases not matched to a gene: 5. The CDR3 region is CASSSSGQANIQYF. CDR3 coding DNA: TGTGCCAGCAGCTCATCGGGACAGGCAAACATTCAGTACTTC.

In DNA form, the CDR3 reads TGTGCCAGCAGCTTGACTCCAGGAAGCTCCTACGAGCAGTACTTC. It specifies CASSLTPGSSYEQYF. The chain couples TRBV7-3 to TRBJ2-7; D call uncertain. The CDR3 is made up of 15 amino acids. The germline V and J ends were trimmed by 3 bases and 0 bases, with 12 bases remaining between them. Germline V gene sequence: CDR1 SGHTA, CDR2 FQGTGA.

This rearrangement joins TRBV10-2 to TRBJ2-1; D is ambiguous. The germline gives CDR1 WSHSY, CDR2 SAAADI. The CDR3 is made up of 11 amino acids. Trimming left V 9 bases short and J 7 bases short, with 10 bases between. The DNA of the CDR3 is TGCGCCAGGGATTCCTTAAATGAGCAGTTCTTC. This sequence encodes CARDSLNEQFF.

A single count supports this clone. The sample contains more than one DNA sequence encoding this CDR3. The V and J genes are TRBV4-3 and TRBJ2-1; D gene uncertain. The length of the CDR3 is 12 residues. The V and J ends lost 0 bases and 3 bases respectively, with 0 bases between them. CDR1 and CDR2 from the germline V gene are LGHNA and YSLEER. CDR3 sequence (DNA): TGCGCCAGCAGCCAAGACTACAATGAGCAGTTCTTC. Its translation: CASSQDYNEQFF.

V gene TRBV2 combines with J gene TRBJ2-7; 10 bases agree with TRBD1. Trimming cost V 4 bases and J 4 bases; bases outside gene matches: 4. The CDR3 loop spans 14 amino acids. Germline CDR1 is SNHLY and CDR2 is FYNNEI. The CDR3 region has the DNA TGTGCCAGCAGTGGTCCGGGACAGGGGTACGAGCAGTACTTC. Protein product: CASSGPGQGYEQYF. The full variable domain, completed using reference TRBV2 and TRBJ2-7, is EPEVTQTPSHQVTQMGQEVILRCVPISNHLYFYWYRQILGQKVEFLVSFYNNEISEKSEIFDDQFSVERPDGSNFTLKIRSTKLEDSAMYFCASSGPGQGYEQYFGPGTRLTVT.

The V call is TRBV30, the J call TRBJ2-7; D perhaps matches TRBD2 (5 bases). The CDR3 has 15 amino acids. Per the germline V gene, CDR1 is GTSNPN and CDR2 is SVGIG (reference sequence). The germline V and J ends were trimmed by 5 bases and 0 bases, with 17 bases remaining between them. The chain's CDR3 is CAWAKDSHDSYEQYF. Here the CDR3 DNA reads TGTGCCTGGGCCAAGGACTCGCACGACTCCTACGAGCAGTACTTC.

This clone was seen just once. The CDR3 DNA reads TGTGCCAGCAGTTACCACCAGGGAGCCGGGGAGCTGTTTTTT. Its translation is CASSYHQGAGELFF. The V call is TRBV7-3, the J call TRBJ2-2; D tentatively reads TRBD1 or TRBD2 (5 bases each). Trimming stripped 6 bases from V and 6 bases from J, with 14 bases between. The CDR3 sequence is 14 residues long. Germline lookup yields CDR1 SGHTA and CDR2 FQGTGA.

The J gene is TRBJ2-2, the V gene TRBV7-3, with 7 bases identical to TRBD1. V was clipped by 4 bases and J by 8 bases; unmatched bases: 4. Germline V gives CDR1 SGHTA, CDR2 FQGTGA. CDR3 length: 13 residues. This chain's CDR3 is CASSSTGAGELFF. Here the CDR3 DNA reads TGTGCCAGCAGCTCAACAGGGGCTGGGGAGCTGTTTTTT.

The chain couples TRBV4-1 to TRBJ1-1, with unresolved D. There are 14 residues in the CDR3. Germline V gene data show CDR1 as MGHRA and CDR2 as YSYEKL. V lost 1 base, J lost 0 bases, and 6 bases lay in between. The CDR3 region has the DNA TGCGCCAGCAGCCAAGGAATACTGAACACTGAAGCTTTCTTT. Encoded protein: CASSQGILNTEAFF.

The chain uses TRBV4-1 and TRBJ2-7; 14 bases line up with TRBD2. The CDR3 is 16 amino acids. Trimming cost V 4 bases and J 5 bases; bases outside gene matches: 7. The germline gives CDR1 MGHRA, CDR2 YSYEKL. The CDR3 bases are TGCGCCAGCAGCCGCAGACTAGCGGGAGGGCCAGACGAGCAGTACTTC. It encodes CASSRRLAGGPDEQYF.

This chain joins TRBV6-6 and TRBJ2-7, with a possible D match to TRBD2 (5 bases). CDR3 length: 15 amino acids. Trimming removed 3 bases at V and 1 base at J, with 13 bases between. In germline, CDR1 is MNHNY, CDR2 SVGAGI (reference sequence). In nucleotides, the CDR3 is TGTGCCAGCAGTTATAGGGAGAAGGGATCCTACGAGCAGTACTTC. This translates into CASSYREKGSYEQYF.

This chain links TRBV11-2 with TRBJ1-5; D gene uncertain. There are 15 residues in the CDR3. Germline V gene lookup returns CDR1 SGHAT and CDR2 FQNNGV. Trimming removed 0 bases at V and 7 bases at J, with 13 bases between. The CDR3: CASSLDLSSSQPQHF. CDR3 nucleotides: TGTGCCAGCAGCTTAGATCTATCTTCTTCCCAGCCCCAGCATTTT. The full variable domain, with the rest looked up from reference TRBV11-2 and TRBJ1-5, is EAGVAQSPRYKIIEKRQSVAFWCNPISGHATLYWYQQILGQGPKLLIQFQNNGVVDDSQLPKDRFSAERLKGVDSTLKIQPAKLEDSAVYLCASSLDLSSSQPQHFGDGTRLSIL.

The CDR3 reads CASSPDQGERYEQYF. The CDR3 DNA follows: TGTGCCAGCAGCCCAGACCAGGGGGAACGCTACGAGCAGTACTTC. The chain carries TRBV9 and TRBJ2-7; 7 bases match TRBD1. The CDR3 totals 15 residues. Per germline, CDR1 SGDLS and CDR2 YYNGEE. The V gene end was trimmed by 4 bases and the J gene end by 3 bases; junction bases not matched to a gene: 10.